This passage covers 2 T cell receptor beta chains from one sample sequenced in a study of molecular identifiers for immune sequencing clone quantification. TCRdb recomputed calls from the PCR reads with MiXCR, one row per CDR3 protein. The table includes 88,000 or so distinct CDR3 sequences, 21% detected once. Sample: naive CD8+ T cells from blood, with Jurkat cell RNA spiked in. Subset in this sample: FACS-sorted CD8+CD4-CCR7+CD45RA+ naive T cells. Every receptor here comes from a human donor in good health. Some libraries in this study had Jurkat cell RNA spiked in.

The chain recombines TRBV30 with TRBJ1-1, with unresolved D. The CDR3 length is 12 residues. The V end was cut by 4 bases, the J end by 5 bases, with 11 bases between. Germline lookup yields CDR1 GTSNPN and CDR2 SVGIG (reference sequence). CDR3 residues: CAWNVTGTEAFF. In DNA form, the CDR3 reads TGTGCCTGGAATGTAACCGGGACTGAAGCTTTCTTT.

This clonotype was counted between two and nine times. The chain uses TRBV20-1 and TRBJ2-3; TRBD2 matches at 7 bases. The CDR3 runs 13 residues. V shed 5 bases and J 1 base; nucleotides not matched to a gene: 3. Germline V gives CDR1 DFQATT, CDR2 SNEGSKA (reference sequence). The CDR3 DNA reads TGCAGTGCTTGGGGGGGGGGCACAGATACGCAGTATTTT. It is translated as CSAWGGGTDTQYF.